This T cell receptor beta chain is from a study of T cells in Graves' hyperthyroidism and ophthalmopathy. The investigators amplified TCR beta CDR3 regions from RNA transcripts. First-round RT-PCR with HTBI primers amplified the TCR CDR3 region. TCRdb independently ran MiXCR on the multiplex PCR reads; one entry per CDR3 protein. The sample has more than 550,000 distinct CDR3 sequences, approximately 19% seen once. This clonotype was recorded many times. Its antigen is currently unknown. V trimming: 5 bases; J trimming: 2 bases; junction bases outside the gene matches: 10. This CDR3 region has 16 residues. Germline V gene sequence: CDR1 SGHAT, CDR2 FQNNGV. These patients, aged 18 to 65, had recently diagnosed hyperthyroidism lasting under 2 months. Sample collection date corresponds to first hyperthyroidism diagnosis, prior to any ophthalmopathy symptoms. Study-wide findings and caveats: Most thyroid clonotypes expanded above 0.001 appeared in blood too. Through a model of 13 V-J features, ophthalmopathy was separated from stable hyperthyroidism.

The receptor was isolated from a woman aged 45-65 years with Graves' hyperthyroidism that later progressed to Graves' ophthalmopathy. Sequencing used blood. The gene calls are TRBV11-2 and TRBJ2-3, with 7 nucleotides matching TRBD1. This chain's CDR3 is CASSVAGTASTDTQYF. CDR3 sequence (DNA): TGTGCCAGCAGCGTCGCCGGGACAGCCTCCACAGATACGCAGTATTTT. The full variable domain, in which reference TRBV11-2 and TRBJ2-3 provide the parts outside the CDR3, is EAGVAQSPRYKIIEKRQSVAFWCNPISGHATLYWYQQILGQGPKLLIQFQNNGVVDDSQLPKDRFSAERLKGVDSTLKIQPAKLEDSAVYLCASSVAGTASTDTQYFGPGTRLTVL.